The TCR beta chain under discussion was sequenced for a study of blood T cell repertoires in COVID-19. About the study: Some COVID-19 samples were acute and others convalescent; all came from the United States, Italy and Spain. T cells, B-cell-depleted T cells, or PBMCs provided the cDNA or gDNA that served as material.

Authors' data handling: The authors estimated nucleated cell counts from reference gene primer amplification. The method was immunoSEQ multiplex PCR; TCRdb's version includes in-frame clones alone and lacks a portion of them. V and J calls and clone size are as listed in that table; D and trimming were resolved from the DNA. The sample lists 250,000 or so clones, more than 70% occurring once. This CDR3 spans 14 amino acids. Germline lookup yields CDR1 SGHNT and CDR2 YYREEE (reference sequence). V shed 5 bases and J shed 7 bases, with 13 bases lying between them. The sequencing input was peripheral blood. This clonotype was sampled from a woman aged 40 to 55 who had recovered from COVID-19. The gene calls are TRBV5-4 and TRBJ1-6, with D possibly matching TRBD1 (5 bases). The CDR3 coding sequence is TGTGCCAGCAGGTTTATGGGGGGGAATTCACCCCTCCACTTT. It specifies CASRFMGGNSPLHF.